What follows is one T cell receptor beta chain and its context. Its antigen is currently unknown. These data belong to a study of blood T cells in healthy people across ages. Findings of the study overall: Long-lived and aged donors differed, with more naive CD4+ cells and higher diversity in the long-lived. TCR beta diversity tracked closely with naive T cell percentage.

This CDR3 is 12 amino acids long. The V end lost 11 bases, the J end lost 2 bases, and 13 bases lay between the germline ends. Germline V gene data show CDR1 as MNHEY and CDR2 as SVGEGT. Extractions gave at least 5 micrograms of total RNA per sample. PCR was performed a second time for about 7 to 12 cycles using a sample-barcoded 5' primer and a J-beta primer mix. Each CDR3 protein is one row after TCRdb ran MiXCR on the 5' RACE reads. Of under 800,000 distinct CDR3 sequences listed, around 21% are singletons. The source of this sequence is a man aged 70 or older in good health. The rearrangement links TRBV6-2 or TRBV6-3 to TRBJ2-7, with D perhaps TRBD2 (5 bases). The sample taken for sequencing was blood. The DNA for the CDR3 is TGTGCCGCCTCCGGGATAACCTACGAGCAGTACTTC. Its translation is CAASGITYEQYF.